This T cell receptor beta chain was sequenced during a study of Ad26.COV2.S vaccination and SARS-CoV-2 variants listed by TCRdb under 2021. About the full investigation: Donors in the vaccine arm were drawn from COV1001, a multicentre, randomized, double-blind, placebo-controlled phase I-IIa trial testing Ad26.COV2.S in healthy adults. TCRbeta repertoire sequencing served as the tool for gauging how specific and how broad the SARS-CoV-2-reactive T cell receptors were following Ad26.COV2.S vaccination. Trial participants were randomized into five groups of five: low-dose or high-dose Ad26.COV2.S given once or twice, or placebo on both occasions. Ad26.COV2.S was given intramuscularly at 5x10^10 or 1x10^11 viral particles, as a single shot or as two shots 56 days apart. A total of approximately 32 samples were included in the TCR-sequenced set, comprising 19 Ad26.COV2.S vaccine recipients, 5 placebo recipients and 8 SARS-CoV-2 convalescent individuals. Blinding of investigators to trial group allocation was maintained during experiments and outcome assessment.

Results and caveats for the whole study, not just this receptor: Vaccine and placebo recipients had similar non-spike TCR breadth, a finding consistent with the vaccine containing only spike. The authors noted that total T cell responses may have been underestimated by the TCR breadth and depth analyses. Higher spike-specific TCR breadth was observed in Ad26.COV2.S recipients than in placebo recipients (P = 0.0014). Substantial breadth of spike-specific CD8+ and CD4+ T cell responses was reported after vaccination. The study lacked the statistical power to compare responses across vaccine doses or regimens.

The immunoSEQ Assay was the method used to sequence TCRbeta CDR3 regions. After extraction, genomic DNA underwent amplification by bias-controlled multiplex PCR, followed by high-throughput sequencing. The authors' pipeline ran thus. To quantify the absolute abundance of every unique TCRbeta CDR3 region, sequences were collapsed and filtered. T cell fraction was estimated by normalizing TCRbeta template counts to usable DNA, with usable DNA measured through amplification of reference genes found in all nucleated cells. Repertoire TCRs were annotated as SARS-CoV-2-specific when V gene, CDR3 amino acid sequence and J gene were exactly matched to a known reactive TCR set. The reference SARS-CoV-2 TCR set came from MIRA and was filtered for enrichment in COVID-19-positive ImmuneCODE repertoires, removing public or cross-reactive TCRs. Based on the MIRA antigens, annotated TCRs were further analysed at the level of specific ORF or position within ORF. Depth was the summed frequency of annotated unique rearrangements, while breadth was defined as annotated unique rearrangements over total unique productive rearrangements. Group comparisons of TCR breadth used two-sided Wilcoxon rank-sum tests. Here the immuneACCESS table is served through TCRdb, limited to in-frame sequences with V and J called. Missing clones are a known gap in these copies; in checked studies unresolved V genes cover under half, and the rest lacks a known reason. The V and J calls and clone size are taken from that table; D and trimming were inferred from the DNA. In this sample the table shows over 200,000 clones, 88% of which occur a single time. Of the sample, about 10% is held by the ten largest clones.

Read against the paper, the sample's treatment or condition label means: about 20 received Ad26.COV2.S at low or high dose, single or two shots; 5 received placebo; per-sample allocation not given. For vaccine and placebo recipients, repertoires were sequenced using samples collected on day 63 after the first injection. In Cohort 1b, about two dozen adults aged 18-55 years were enrolled at a single site in Boston, USA, between 29 July and 7 August 2020. Ad26.COV2.S consisted of a replication-incompetent adenovirus type 26 vector by which a prefusion-stabilized SARS-CoV-2 spike protein from the original Wuhan strain was expressed. The germline V end is reduced by 7 bases and the J end by 4 bases; junction bases left unmatched: 11. The CDR3 goes from the cysteine to the phenylalanine over 15 residues. Only CDR3 DNA is held: 45 bases, read in frame from base 1. From the germline V gene, CDR1 is SGHAT and CDR2 is FQNNGV.

This clone was seen more than once but under ten times. It has no known antigen specificity. Per-base qualities were not stored, and no clone one base away is much larger. The sequence was collected from a person between 18 and 65 years old who received the Ad26.COV2.S COVID-19 vaccine or a placebo. This specimen was peripheral blood, taken in a trial of Ad26.COV2.S vaccine versus placebo. This chain joins TRBV11-2 to TRBJ1-2; 8 middle bases align to TRBD1. DNA sequence: TGTGCCAGCAACCGACAGGGGACGCTTTCCTATGGCTACACCTTC. Translated, this gives CASNRQGTLSYGYTF.